This T cell receptor beta chain was identified in a study of OX40 agonist ivuxolimab in advanced cancers. At the level of the study: Patients received ivuxolimab, an agonistic anti-OX40 (CD134) antibody. Of mixed ages from about 20 to 80 and averaging around 60 years, the group was more than 65% male.

This CDR3 has 14 amino acids. Per the germline V gene, CDR1 is SGDLS and CDR2 is YYNGEE. The V and J ends lost 0 bases and 12 bases, in that order; junction bases with no gene match: 5. Produced via immunoSEQ multiplex PCR; TCRdb's table is partial and in-frame only. The data contain some 30,000 clones, around nine tenths of them singletons. The sample here was CD4+ or CD8+ T cells sorted from blood, taken in a trial of the OX40 agonist ivuxolimab. This sequence joins TRBV9 and TRBJ2-1, with 11 bases fitting TRBD2. The origin of this receptor is an adult with an advanced solid tumor such as melanoma, head and neck, liver or kidney cancer. The CDR3 loop is CASSVGGTSGAQFF. The CDR3 DNA sequence: TGTGCCAGCAGCGTAGGAGGGACTAGCGGAGCGCAGTTCTTC. The full variable domain, in which reference TRBV9 and TRBJ2-1 provide the parts outside the CDR3, is DSGVTQTPKHLITATGQRVTLRCSPRSGDLSVYWYQQSLDQGLQFLIQYYNGEERAKGNILERFSAQQFPDLHSELNLSSLELGDSALYFCASSVGGTSGAQFFGPGTRLTVL.